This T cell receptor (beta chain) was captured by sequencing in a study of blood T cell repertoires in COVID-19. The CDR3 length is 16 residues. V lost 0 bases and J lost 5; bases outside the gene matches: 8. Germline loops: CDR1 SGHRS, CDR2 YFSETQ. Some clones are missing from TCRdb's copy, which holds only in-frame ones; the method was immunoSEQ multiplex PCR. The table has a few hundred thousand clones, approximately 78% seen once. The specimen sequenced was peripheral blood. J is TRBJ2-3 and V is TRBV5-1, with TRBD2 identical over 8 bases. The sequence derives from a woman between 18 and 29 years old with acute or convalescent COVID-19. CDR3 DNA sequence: TGCGCCAGCAGCTTGGCGCCGGGAGGGCACGAAGATACGCAGTATTTT. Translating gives CASSLAPGGHEDTQYF.